Sequencing of this T cell receptor (beta chain) was carried out in a study of radiotherapy plus CTLA-4 blockade in lung cancer. At the level of the study: Objective response rate was over 15%; disease control rate, about 28%. The study's findings and limits: Some TCR clones had been derived from tumors. These clones expanded in peripheral blood after radiotherapy plus ipilimumab. Reports state that early shifts in blood T cell clones, with interferon-beta, best predicted response.

Worth noting for this clone: No antigen is known for it.

Sequenced by immunoSEQ multiplex PCR; TCRdb stores in-frame clones only, minus some. Among around 80,000 clones, 60% to 85% were seen once, and the ten largest hold 22%. This CDR3 comprises 15 residues. Germline assignment: CDR1 SGHTS and CDR2 YDEGEE. V trimming: 7 bases; J trimming: 7 bases; junction bases outside the gene matches: 9. Treatment of patients with chemo-refractory metastatic non-small-cell lung cancer consisted of focal radiation plus CTLA-4 blockade with ipilimumab. This rearrangement joins TRBV5-8 to TRBJ1-6, with TRBD1 identical over 9 bases. This TCR was sampled from a human donor with non-small cell lung cancer whose response to radiotherapy plus ipilimumab could not be evaluated. Some clones in this sample may be carry-over from other donors' samples. The input for sequencing was peripheral blood, taken from a patient treated with radiotherapy plus ipilimumab. The CDR3 DNA reads TGTGCCAGCGTACAACAGGGGGCGGTGAATTCACCCCTCCACTTT. Residues: CASVQQGAVNSPLHF.